These 22 T cell receptor beta chains came from one sample sequenced in a study of blood T cell repertoires in COVID-19. Some clones are missing from TCRdb's copy, which holds only in-frame ones; the method was immunoSEQ multiplex PCR. The sample holds over 200,000 clones, 75% to 90% seen once. Sequenced: PBMCs or T cells enriched from blood (not recorded which). All receptors derive from a man aged 35-49 years who had recovered from COVID-19.

This clone was seen once. The J gene is TRBJ2-7, the V gene TRBV30, with no clear D. This CDR3 is 12 amino acids long. CDR1 is GTSNPN, CDR2 SVGIG, per germline (reference sequence). V lost 2 bases and J 1 base, leaving 6 bases between the germline ends. CDR3 bases: TGTGCCTGGAGTTCGCAGTCCTACGAGCAGTACTTC. Protein product: CAWSSQSYEQYF.

The chain recombines TRBV5-3 with TRBJ2-1, with 8 bases aligning to TRBD1. TRBV5-3 is an ORF; its function is uncertain. The CDR3 consists of 15 residues. V shed 5 bases, J shed 6 bases, and the junction held 10 bases outside the gene matches. The chain's CDR3 is CARSYGTGERNEQFF. CDR3 coding DNA: TGTGCCAGAAGTTATGGGACAGGCGAGCGCAATGAGCAGTTCTTC.

The chain uses TRBV6-5 and TRBJ2-2; D unclear. This CDR3 has 14 residues. With 0 bases removed from V and 3 bases from J, the gap between germline ends came to 5 bases. Germline-derived CDR1 and CDR2 are MNHEY and SVGAGI. CDR3: CASSYSSYTGELFF. CDR3 DNA sequence: TGTGCCAGCAGTTACTCGTCATACACCGGGGAGCTGTTTTTT.

V usage is TRBV2 and J usage is TRBJ2-3, with D perhaps TRBD2 (5 bases). The CDR3 is made up of 14 amino acids. Germline V lookup: CDR1 SNHLY, CDR2 FYNNEI. The V and J ends lost 5 bases and 4 bases respectively, with 13 bases between them. This CDR3 reads CASSMRVVADTQYF. CDR3 in DNA: TGTGCCAGCAGTATGCGGGTGGTTGCAGATACGCAGTATTTT.

The chain carries TRBV19 and TRBJ2-5, with 8 bases matching TRBD1. CDR3 length equals 14 residues. V trimming: 4 bases; J trimming: 5 bases; junction bases outside the gene matches: 6. The germline V gene has CDR1 LNHDA and CDR2 SQIVND (reference sequence). CDR3 residues: CASSSQGAAETQYF. CDR3 DNA sequence: TGTGCCAGTAGTAGCCAGGGGGCGGCGGAGACCCAGTACTTC.

The V gene is TRBV5-5, the J gene TRBJ2-3; possibly TRBD2 for D (6 bases). Germline CDR1 and CDR2: SGHKS and YYEKEE (reference sequence). This CDR3 comprises 15 residues. Trimming left V 3 bases short and J 3 bases short, with 14 bases between. As DNA, the CDR3 is TGTGCCAGCAGCTCCACCGGGACTCGAACAGATACGCAGTATTTT. Translation gives CASSSTGTRTDTQYF.

This chain links TRBV2 with TRBJ1-5; D possibly corresponds to TRBD1 (5 bases). CDR3 length: 15 amino acids. Germline V gene sequence: CDR1 SNHLY, CDR2 FYNNEI. V lost 8 bases and J lost 7, with 21 bases in between. DNA of the CDR3: TGTGCCAGCGCCGACCTGGCGGGGGTAGAGCAGCCCCAGCATTTT. Its protein is CASADLAGVEQPQHF.

This clone was seen a few times. The rearrangement uses TRBV11-2 and TRBJ2-7, with unresolved D. The germline V and J ends were trimmed by 7 bases and 5 bases, with 18 bases remaining between them. In germline, CDR1 is SGHAT, CDR2 FQNNGV. CDR3 length: 14 residues. CDR3 nucleotides: TGTGCCAGCACCTCTACGTTCTCCCCACACGAGCAGTACTTC. This encodes CASTSTFSPHEQYF.

The chain is built from TRBV27 and TRBJ1-3; D is unresolved. CDR3 length: 14 amino acids. The V end was cut by 4 bases, the J end by 0 bases, with 7 bases between. Germline CDR1 reads MNHEY; CDR2 reads SMNVEV (reference sequence). The CDR3 nucleotides read TGTGCCAGCAGTTCCCGAGGCTCTGGAAACACCATATATTTT. Its protein is CASSSRGSGNTIYF.

V and J are TRBV11-3 and TRBJ1-1, with D maybe TRBD1 (6 bases). The CDR3 extends over 13 amino acids. V dropped 5 bases and J dropped 7 bases, with 14 bases sitting between them. The germline gives CDR1 SGHNT, CDR2 YENEEA. This CDR3 is CASSGQSAGEAFF. The CDR3 nucleotides are TGTGCCAGCAGCGGACAGTCAGCCGGTGAAGCTTTCTTT.

The rearrangement links TRBV5-4 to TRBJ2-2; weak D call: TRBD2 (6 bases). Germline lookup yields CDR1 SGHNT and CDR2 YYREEE (reference sequence). Trimming removed 3 bases at V and 6 bases at J, with 18 bases between. The CDR3 runs to 16 residues. This chain's CDR3 is CASSSRLVRRAGELFF. CDR3 coding DNA: TGTGCCAGCAGCTCGCGACTAGTAAGACGCGCCGGGGAGCTGTTTTTT.

V gene TRBV18 combines with J gene TRBJ1-2; 8 bases are shared with TRBD1. With V trimmed by 4 bases and J by 8 bases, 6 bases remained unmatched. CDR3 length: 13 residues. Germline V CDR1 and CDR2: KGHSH, LQKENI. The CDR3: CASSLGTGQGYTF. The CDR3 DNA follows: TGTGCCAGCTCACTAGGGACAGGACAGGGCTACACCTTC.

The chain has TRBV7-9 and TRBJ1-3; 9 nucleotides align to TRBD1. Germline lookup yields CDR1 SEHNR and CDR2 FQNEAQ (reference sequence). The CDR3 is 15 amino acids. V trimming: 5 bases; J trimming: 4 bases; junction bases outside the gene matches: 6. The CDR3 DNA follows: TGTGCCAGCAGCCCGGACAGGGGTTGGGGAAACACCATATATTTT. Translation gives CASSPDRGWGNTIYF.

This chain connects TRBV11-2 to TRBJ2-5, with TRBD1 matching over 9 bases. Germline V gene sequence: CDR1 SGHAT, CDR2 FQNNGV. The CDR3 runs 14 residues. V shed 4 bases and J 3 bases; nucleotides not matched to a gene: 3. In DNA, the CDR3 is TGTGCCAGCAGCTCTTGGGACAGGGAAGAGACCCAGTACTTC. This sequence encodes CASSSWDREETQYF.

This clone has more than one count but fewer than ten. This chain connects TRBV29-1 to TRBJ1-4; D unclear. CDR3 length: 12 residues. Germline assignment: CDR1 SQVTM and CDR2 ANQGSEA. V was clipped by 5 bases and J by 7 bases, with 11 bases between them. Here the CDR3 DNA reads TGCAGCGTTCGAGGGTGGGGTGAAAAACTGTTTTTT. Translating it yields CSVRGWGEKLFF.

There are a few counts of this clone. This chain connects TRBV2 to TRBJ1-2, with 7 bases that match TRBD1. Germline loops: CDR1 SNHLY, CDR2 FYNNEI. This CDR3 is built from 16 residues. V lost 6 bases and J lost 4; bases outside the gene matches: 14. The CDR3 here is CASRMLMGTVGYGYTF. For the CDR3, the DNA is TGTGCCAGCAGGATGTTAATGGGGACAGTCGGCTATGGCTACACCTTC.

The chain employs TRBV13 and TRBJ2-1; 8 bases agree with TRBD1. Germline CDR1 is PRHDT and CDR2 is FYEKMQ (reference sequence). V trimming: 7 bases; J trimming: 7 bases; junction bases outside the gene matches: 9. This CDR3 is 14 amino acids long. CDR3 nucleotides: TGTGCCAGCAACTCAGGGGGCGCCCATAATGAGCAGTTCTTC. Translating it yields CASNSGGAHNEQFF.

There are many counts of this clone. The chain combines TRBV2 with TRBJ2-2; tentative D call: TRBD1 (5 bases). Trimming shortened V by 6 bases and J by 3 bases, and 8 bases separated the two germline ends. Germline V lookup: CDR1 SNHLY, CDR2 FYNNEI. There are 13 residues in the CDR3. The CDR3 is CASSLQDTGELFF. CDR3 nucleotide sequence: TGTGCCAGCAGCCTACAGGACACCGGGGAGCTGTTTTTT.

The chain employs TRBV28 and TRBJ2-7; no clear D. V dropped 3 bases and J dropped 2 bases, with 14 bases sitting between them. Germline V gene sequence: CDR1 MDHEN, CDR2 SYDVKM. The CDR3 length is 15 residues. The CDR3 region has the DNA TGTGCCAGCAGTTTTGCTGGGCTTAAAACCTACGAGCAGTACTTC. Protein: CASSFAGLKTYEQYF. Together with reference TRBV28 and TRBJ2-7, the CDR3 gives the full variable domain: DVKVTQSSRYLVKRTGEKVFLECVQDMDHENMFWYRQDPGLGLRLIYFSYDVKMKEKGDIPEGYSVSREKKERFSLILESASTNQTSMYLCASSFAGLKTYEQYFGPGTRLTVT.

This clone occurred a few times. The chain links TRBV12-3 or TRBV12-4 to TRBJ2-1, with D tentatively TRBD2 (5 bases). The CDR3 contains 13 residues. Trimming stripped 6 bases from V and 8 bases from J, with 14 bases between. As DNA, the CDR3 is TGTGCCAGCAGCCCAGGCGGACTGGATGAGCAGTTCTTC. Amino acids: CASSPGGLDEQFF.

The chain couples TRBV19 to TRBJ1-5, with 12 nucleotides matching TRBD1. The V segment lost 6 bases and the J segment 6 bases; nucleotides outside the gene matches: 6. This CDR3 is built from 15 residues. Per germline, CDR1 LNHDA and CDR2 SQIVND (reference sequence). For the CDR3, the DNA is TGTGCCAGTAGGGGACAGGGGGCGGGGGGTCAGCCCCAGCATTTT. It yields the protein CASRGQGAGGQPQHF. The full variable domain, with the rest looked up from reference TRBV19 and TRBJ1-5, is DGGITQSPKYLFRKEGQNVTLSCEQNLNHDAMYWYRQDPGQGLRLIYYSQIVNDFQKGDIAEGYSVSREKKESFPLTVTSAQKNPTAFYLCASRGQGAGGQPQHFGDGTRLSIL.

CDR3 region: CASSPNSGSNYGYTF. CDR3 DNA: TGTGCCAGCTCACCAAATTCAGGCTCTAACTATGGCTACACCTTC. The chain employs TRBV18 and TRBJ1-2; D not resolved. The CDR3 totals 15 residues. Trimming left V 2 bases short and J 0 bases short, with 10 bases between. Germline V gives CDR1 KGHSH, CDR2 LQKENI.